The present T cell receptor (beta chain) was sequenced within a study of blood T cell repertoires in COVID-19. As for the study in general: PBMCs, B-cell-depleted T cells, or T cells provided the cDNA or gDNA that made up the material.

Per the authors' pipeline: Reference gene primer amplification in the assay estimated nucleated cell counts. The protocol was immunoSEQ multiplex PCR, while the TCRdb copy is restricted to in-frame clones and leaves out a portion. V and J calls and clone size are given by that table; D and trimming were obtained from the DNA. The sample includes around 26,000 clones, about 90% of them seen just once. This clone was picked up one time. This CDR3 is built from 16 residues. Germline CDR1 and CDR2: SGHVS and FQNEAQ. V trimming: 5 bases; J trimming: 2 bases; junction bases outside the gene matches: 10. Material: peripheral blood. The clonotype was recovered from a man in his 70s with active COVID-19. The V call is TRBV7-8, the J call TRBJ2-7, with 9 bases lining up with TRBD1. The chain's CDR3 is CASSPATGGVPYEQYF. CDR3 bases: TGTGCCAGCAGCCCCGCGACAGGGGGTGTCCCCTACGAGCAGTACTTC.